This T cell receptor beta chain was recorded in a study of OX40 agonist ivuxolimab in advanced cancers. Whole-study context: Three patients got partial responses; one had hepatocellular carcinoma and two had cutaneous melanoma. Regarding the study as a whole: On average, CD8+ T cells showed a greater number of expanded clones than CD4+.

As regards this clone: No antigen is known for it.

The protocol was immunoSEQ multiplex PCR, while the TCRdb copy is restricted to in-frame clones and leaves out a portion. The sample carries some 150,000 clones, just over 90% recorded once. V lost 1 base, J lost 7 bases, and 11 bases lay in between. Germline values: CDR1 MNHEY, CDR2 SVGAGI. The CDR3 contains 15 residues. Material: CD4+ or CD8+ T cells sorted from blood, obtained in a trial of the OX40 agonist ivuxolimab. The V and J genes are TRBV6-5 and TRBJ1-6, with D maybe TRBD1 (6 bases). This sequence originates from an adult with an advanced solid tumor such as melanoma, head and neck, liver or kidney cancer. The CDR3 DNA is TGTGCCAGCAGTTACTTAGGGGGGATGAATTCACCCCTCCACTTT. Its protein product is CASSYLGGMNSPLHF.